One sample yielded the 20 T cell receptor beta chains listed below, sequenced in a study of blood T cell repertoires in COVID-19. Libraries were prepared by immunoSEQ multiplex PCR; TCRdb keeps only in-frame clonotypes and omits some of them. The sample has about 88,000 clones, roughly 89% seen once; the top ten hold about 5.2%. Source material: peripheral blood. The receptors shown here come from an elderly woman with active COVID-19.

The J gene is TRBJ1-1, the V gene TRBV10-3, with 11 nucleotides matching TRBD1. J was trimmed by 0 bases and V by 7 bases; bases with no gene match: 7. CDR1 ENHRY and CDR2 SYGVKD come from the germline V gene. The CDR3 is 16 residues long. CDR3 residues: CAIKGGQGAVNTEAFF. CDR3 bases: TGTGCCATCAAAGGCGGACAGGGGGCGGTGAACACTGAAGCTTTCTTT.

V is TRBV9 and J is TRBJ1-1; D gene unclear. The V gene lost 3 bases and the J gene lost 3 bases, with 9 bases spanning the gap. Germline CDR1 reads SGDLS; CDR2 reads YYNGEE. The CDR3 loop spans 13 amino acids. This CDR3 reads CASSAGGYTEAFF. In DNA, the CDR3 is TGTGCCAGCAGCGCGGGAGGATACACTGAAGCTTTCTTT.

CDR3 DNA: TGTGCCAGCAGTTCTCCTCTGGGACAGGGGGTAGGGGACATTCAGTACTTC. As protein: CASSSPLGQGVGDIQYF. V gene TRBV28 combines with J gene TRBJ2-4, with 11 nucleotides matching TRBD1. CDR1 MDHEN and CDR2 SYDVKM come from the germline V gene. CDR3 length: 17 residues. The junction had 13 bases not matched to a gene; V was cut back by 4 bases and J by 8 bases.

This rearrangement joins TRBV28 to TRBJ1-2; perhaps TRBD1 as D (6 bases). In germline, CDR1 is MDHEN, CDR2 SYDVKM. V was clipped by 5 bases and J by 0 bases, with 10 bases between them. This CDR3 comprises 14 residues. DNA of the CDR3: TGTGCCAGCAGTGAAGGGGGGGCTAACTATGGCTACACCTTC. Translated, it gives CASSEGGANYGYTF.

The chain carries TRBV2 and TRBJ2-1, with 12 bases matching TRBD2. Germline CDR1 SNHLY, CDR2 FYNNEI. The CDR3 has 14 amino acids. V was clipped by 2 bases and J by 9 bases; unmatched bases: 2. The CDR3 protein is CASSELAGGAEQFF. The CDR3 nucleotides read TGTGCCAGCAGTGAACTAGCGGGAGGGGCTGAGCAGTTCTTC. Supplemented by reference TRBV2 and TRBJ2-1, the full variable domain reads EPEVTQTPSHQVTQMGQEVILRCVPISNHLYFYWYRQILGQKVEFLVSFYNNEISEKSEIFDDQFSVERPDGSNFTLKIRSTKLEDSAMYFCASSELAGGAEQFFGPGTRLTVL.

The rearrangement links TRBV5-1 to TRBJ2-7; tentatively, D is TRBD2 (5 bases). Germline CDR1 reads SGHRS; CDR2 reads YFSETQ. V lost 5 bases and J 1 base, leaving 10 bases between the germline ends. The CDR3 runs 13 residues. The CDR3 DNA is TGCGCCAGCAGACCTGGGAGTTCCTACGAGCAGTACTTC. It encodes CASRPGSSYEQYF.

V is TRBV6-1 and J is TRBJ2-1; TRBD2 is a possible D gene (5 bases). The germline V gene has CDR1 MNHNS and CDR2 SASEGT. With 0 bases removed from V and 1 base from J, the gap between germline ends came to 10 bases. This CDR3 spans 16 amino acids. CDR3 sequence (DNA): TGTGCCAGCAGTGAAGCCCTAGCTGGGTCCTACAATGAGCAGTTCTTC. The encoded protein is CASSEALAGSYNEQFF.

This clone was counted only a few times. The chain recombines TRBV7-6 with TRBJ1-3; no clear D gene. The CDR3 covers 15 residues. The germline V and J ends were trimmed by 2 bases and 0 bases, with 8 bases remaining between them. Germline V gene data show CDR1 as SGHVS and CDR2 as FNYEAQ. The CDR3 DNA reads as TGTGCCAGCAGCTTACTTTCGGTCTCTGGAAACACCATATATTTT. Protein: CASSLLSVSGNTIYF.

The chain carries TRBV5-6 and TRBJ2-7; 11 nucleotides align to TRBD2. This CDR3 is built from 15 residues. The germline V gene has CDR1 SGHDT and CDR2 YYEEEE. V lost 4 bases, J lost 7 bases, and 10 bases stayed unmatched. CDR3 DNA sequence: TGTGCCAGCAGCGCCGCACTAGCGGGAGTGAGGGAGCAGTACTTC. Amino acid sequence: CASSAALAGVREQYF.

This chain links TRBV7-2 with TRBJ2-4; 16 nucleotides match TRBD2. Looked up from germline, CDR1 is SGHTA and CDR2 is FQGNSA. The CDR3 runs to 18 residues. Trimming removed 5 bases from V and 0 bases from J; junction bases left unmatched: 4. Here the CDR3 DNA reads TGTGCCAGCAGCGCCGGGACTAGCGGGAGGGTAGCCAAAAACATTCAGTACTTC. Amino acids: CASSAGTSGRVAKNIQYF.

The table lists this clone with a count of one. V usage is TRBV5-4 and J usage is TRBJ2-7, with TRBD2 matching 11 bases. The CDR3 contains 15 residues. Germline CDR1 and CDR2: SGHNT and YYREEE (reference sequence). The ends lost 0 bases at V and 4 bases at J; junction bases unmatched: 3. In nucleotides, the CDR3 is TGTGCCAGCAGCTTGGAACTAGCGGGAGCGTACGAGCAGTACTTC. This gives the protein CASSLELAGAYEQYF. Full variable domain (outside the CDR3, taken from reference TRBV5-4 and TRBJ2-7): ETGVTQSPTHLIKTRGQQVTLRCSSQSGHNTVSWYQQALGQGPQFIFQYYREEENGRGNFPPRFSGLQFPNYSSELNVNALELDDSALYLCASSLELAGAYEQYFGPGTRLTVT.

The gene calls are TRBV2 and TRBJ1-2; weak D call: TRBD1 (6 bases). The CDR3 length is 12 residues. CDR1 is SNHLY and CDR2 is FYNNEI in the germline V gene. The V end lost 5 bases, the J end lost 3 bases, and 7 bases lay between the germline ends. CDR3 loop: CASSSGDYGYTF. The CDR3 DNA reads TGTGCCAGCAGTTCAGGGGACTATGGCTACACCTTC.

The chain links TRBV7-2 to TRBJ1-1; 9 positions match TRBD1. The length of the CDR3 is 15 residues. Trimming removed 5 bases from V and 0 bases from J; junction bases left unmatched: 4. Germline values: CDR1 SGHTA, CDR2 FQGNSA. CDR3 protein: CASSTGQGMNTEAFF. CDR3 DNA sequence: TGTGCCAGCAGCACCGGACAGGGGATGAACACTGAAGCTTTCTTT. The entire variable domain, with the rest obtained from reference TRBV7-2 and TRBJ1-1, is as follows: GAGVSQSPSNKVTEKGKDVELRCDPISGHTALYWYRQSLGQGLEFLIYFQGNSAPDKSGLPSDRFSAERTGGSVSTLTIQRTQQEDSAVYLCASSTGQGMNTEAFFGQGTRLTVV.

CDR3 protein: CASSRTGPLLAGENEQFF. The CDR3, as DNA: TGTGCCAGTAGTCGGACAGGGCCCTTACTAGCGGGAGAAAATGAGCAGTTCTTC. The gene calls are TRBV19 and TRBJ2-1, with 11 positions matching TRBD2. Germline CDR1 LNHDA, CDR2 SQIVND (reference sequence). The CDR3 totals 18 residues. Trimming removed 5 bases from V and 7 bases from J; junction bases left unmatched: 16. The full variable domain, in which reference TRBV19 and TRBJ2-1 provide the parts outside the CDR3, is DGGITQSPKYLFRKEGQNVTLSCEQNLNHDAMYWYRQDPGQGLRLIYYSQIVNDFQKGDIAEGYSVSREKKESFPLTVTSAQKNPTAFYLCASSRTGPLLAGENEQFFGPGTRLTVL.

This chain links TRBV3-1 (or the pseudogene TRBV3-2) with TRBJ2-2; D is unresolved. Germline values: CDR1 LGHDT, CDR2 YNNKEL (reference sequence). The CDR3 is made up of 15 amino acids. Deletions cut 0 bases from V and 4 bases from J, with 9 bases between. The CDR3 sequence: CASSQDMESTGELFF. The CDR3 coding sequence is TGTGCCAGCAGCCAAGATATGGAGTCCACCGGGGAGCTGTTTTTT.

CDR3 protein: CASSVLQNGGRGVEQYF. Written as DNA, the CDR3 is TGTGCCAGCAGCGTGCTTCAAAACGGCGGGAGGGGGGTCGAGCAGTACTTC. The chain links TRBV11-2 to TRBJ2-7; 9 nucleotides line up with TRBD2. The CDR3 extends over 17 amino acids. With V trimmed by 5 bases and J by 6 bases, 17 bases remained unmatched. The germline gives CDR1 SGHAT, CDR2 FQNNGV.

The CDR3 here is CASSRTGNYGYTF. The CDR3 DNA reads TGCGCCAGCAGCCGCACAGGGAACTATGGCTACACCTTC. The chain links TRBV4-3 to TRBJ1-2; TRBD1 is a possible D gene (6 bases). With 4 bases removed from V and 2 bases from J, the gap between germline ends came to 8 bases. The CDR3 runs to 13 residues. Germline CDR1 is LGHNA and CDR2 is YSLEER.

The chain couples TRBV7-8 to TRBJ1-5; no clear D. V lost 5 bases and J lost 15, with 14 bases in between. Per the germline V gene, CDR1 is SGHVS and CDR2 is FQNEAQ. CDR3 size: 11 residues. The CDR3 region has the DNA TGTGCCAGCAGCCTGGGTGGGCCCGTGCATTTT. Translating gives CASSLGGPVHF.

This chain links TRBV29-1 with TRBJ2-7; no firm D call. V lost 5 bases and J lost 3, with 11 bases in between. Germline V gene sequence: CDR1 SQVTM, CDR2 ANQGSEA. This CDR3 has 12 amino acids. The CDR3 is CSVSSSYYEQYF. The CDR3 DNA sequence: TGCAGCGTTTCCTCCTCTTACTACGAGCAGTACTTC.

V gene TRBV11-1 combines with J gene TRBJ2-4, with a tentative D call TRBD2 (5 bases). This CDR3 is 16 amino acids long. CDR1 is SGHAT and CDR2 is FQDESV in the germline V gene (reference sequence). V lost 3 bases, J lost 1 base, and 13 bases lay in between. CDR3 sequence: CASSFGHPGAKNIQYF. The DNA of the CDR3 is TGTGCCAGCAGCTTTGGGCACCCGGGGGCCAAAAACATTCAGTACTTC.